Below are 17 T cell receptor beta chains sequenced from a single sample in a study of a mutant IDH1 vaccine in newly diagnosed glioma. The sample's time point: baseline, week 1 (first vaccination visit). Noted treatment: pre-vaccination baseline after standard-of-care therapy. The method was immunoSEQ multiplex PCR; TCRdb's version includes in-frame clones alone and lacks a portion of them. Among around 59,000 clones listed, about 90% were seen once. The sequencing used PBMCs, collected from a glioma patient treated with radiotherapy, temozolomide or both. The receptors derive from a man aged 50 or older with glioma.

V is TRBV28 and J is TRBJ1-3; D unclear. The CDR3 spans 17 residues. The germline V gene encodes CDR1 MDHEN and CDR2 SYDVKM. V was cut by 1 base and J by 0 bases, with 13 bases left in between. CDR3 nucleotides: TGTGCCAGCAGTTTATATCGGAAGGCAGACTCTGGAAACACCATATATTTT. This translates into CASSLYRKADSGNTIYF. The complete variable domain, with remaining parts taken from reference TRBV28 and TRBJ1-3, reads DVKVTQSSRYLVKRTGEKVFLECVQDMDHENMFWYRQDPGLGLRLIYFSYDVKMKEKGDIPEGYSVSREKKERFSLILESASTNQTSMYLCASSLYRKADSGNTIYFGEGSWLTVV.

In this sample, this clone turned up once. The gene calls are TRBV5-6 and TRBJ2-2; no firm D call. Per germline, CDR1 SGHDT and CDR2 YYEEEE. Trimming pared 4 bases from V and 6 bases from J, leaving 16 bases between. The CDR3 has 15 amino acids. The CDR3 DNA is TGTGCCAGCAGCCGCGGCGGCAGCTTCCCCGGGGAGCTGTTTTTT. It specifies CASSRGGSFPGELFF.

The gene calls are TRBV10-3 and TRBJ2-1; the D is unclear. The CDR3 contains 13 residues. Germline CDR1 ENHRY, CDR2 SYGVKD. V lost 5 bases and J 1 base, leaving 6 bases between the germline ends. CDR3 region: CAISWGSYNEQFF. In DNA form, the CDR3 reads TGTGCCATCAGTTGGGGATCCTACAATGAGCAGTTCTTC.

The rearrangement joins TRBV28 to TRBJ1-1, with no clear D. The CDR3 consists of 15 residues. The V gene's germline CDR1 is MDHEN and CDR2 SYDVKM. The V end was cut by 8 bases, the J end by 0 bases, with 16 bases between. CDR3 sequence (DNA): TGTGCCAGCTTCTATTCCTCGACCATGAACACTGAAGCTTTCTTT. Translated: CASFYSSTMNTEAFF.

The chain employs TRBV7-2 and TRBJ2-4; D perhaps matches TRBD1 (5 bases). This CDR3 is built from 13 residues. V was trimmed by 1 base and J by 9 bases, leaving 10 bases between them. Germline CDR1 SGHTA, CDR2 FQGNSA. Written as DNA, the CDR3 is TGTGCCAGCAGCTTAGAACAGGAGACCATTCAGTACTTC. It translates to CASSLEQETIQYF. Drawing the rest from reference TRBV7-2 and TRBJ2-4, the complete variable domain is GAGVSQSPSNKVTEKGKDVELRCDPISGHTALYWYRQSLGQGLEFLIYFQGNSAPDKSGLPSDRFSAERTGGSVSTLTIQRTQQEDSAVYLCASSLEQETIQYFGAGTRLSVL.

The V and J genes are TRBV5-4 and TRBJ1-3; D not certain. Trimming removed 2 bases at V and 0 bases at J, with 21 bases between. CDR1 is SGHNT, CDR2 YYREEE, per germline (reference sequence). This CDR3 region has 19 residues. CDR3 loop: CASSFNVVREPSSGNTIYF. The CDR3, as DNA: TGTGCCAGCAGCTTTAACGTAGTAAGGGAACCGAGCTCTGGAAACACCATATATTTT.

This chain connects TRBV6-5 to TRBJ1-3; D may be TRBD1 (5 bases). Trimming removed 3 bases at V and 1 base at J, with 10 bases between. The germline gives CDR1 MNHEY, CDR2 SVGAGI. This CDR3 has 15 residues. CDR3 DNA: TGTGCCAGCAGTTATAGGGGCGCTTCTGGAAACACCATATATTTT. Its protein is CASSYRGASGNTIYF.

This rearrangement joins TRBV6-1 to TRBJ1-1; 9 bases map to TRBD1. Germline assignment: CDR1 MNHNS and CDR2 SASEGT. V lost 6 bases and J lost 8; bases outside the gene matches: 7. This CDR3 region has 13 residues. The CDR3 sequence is CASSSGTGSEAFF. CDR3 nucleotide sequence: TGTGCCAGCAGCTCCGGGACAGGGAGCGAAGCTTTCTTT.

CDR3 residues: CSVEDPPPGQFYGYTF. CDR3 bases: TGCAGCGTTGAAGACCCCCCACCGGGACAGTTCTATGGCTACACCTTC. The chain combines TRBV29-1 with TRBJ1-2; TRBD1 matches 7 bases. V shed 0 bases and J 4 bases; nucleotides not matched to a gene: 11. This CDR3 comprises 16 residues. Germline loops: CDR1 SQVTM, CDR2 ANQGSEA.

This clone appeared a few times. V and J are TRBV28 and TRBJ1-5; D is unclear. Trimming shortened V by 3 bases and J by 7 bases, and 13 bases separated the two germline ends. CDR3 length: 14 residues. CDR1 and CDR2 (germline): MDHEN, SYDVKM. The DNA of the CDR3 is TGTGCCAGCAGTTTTGGCCGCAGCTGGCAGCCCCAGCATTTT. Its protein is CASSFGRSWQPQHF.

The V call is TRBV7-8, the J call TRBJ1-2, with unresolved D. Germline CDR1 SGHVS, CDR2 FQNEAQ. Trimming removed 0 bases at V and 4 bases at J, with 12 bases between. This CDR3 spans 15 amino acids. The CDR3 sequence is CASSLAETPLYGYTF. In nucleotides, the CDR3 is TGTGCCAGCAGCTTAGCGGAGACACCACTCTATGGCTACACCTTC.

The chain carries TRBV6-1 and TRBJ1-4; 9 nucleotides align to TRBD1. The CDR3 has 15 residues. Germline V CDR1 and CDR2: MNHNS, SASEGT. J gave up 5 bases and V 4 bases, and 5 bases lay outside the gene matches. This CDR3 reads CASSGGQGRNEKLFF. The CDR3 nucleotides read TGTGCCAGCAGTGGTGGACAGGGGAGAAATGAAAAACTGTTTTTT.

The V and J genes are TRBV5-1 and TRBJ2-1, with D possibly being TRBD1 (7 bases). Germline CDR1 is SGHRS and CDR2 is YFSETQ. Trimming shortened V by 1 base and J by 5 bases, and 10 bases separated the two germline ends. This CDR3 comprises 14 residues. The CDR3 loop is CASSLQGGDNEQFF. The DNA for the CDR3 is TGCGCCAGCAGCTTGCAGGGGGGAGACAATGAGCAGTTCTTC.

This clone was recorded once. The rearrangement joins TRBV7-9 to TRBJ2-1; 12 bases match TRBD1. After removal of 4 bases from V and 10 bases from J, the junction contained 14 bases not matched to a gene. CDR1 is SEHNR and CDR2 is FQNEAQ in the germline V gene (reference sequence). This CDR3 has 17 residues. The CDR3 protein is CASSSLPRDRGLREQFF. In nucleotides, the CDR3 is TGTGCCAGCAGCTCCCTCCCCCGGGACAGGGGGCTGCGCGAGCAGTTCTTC. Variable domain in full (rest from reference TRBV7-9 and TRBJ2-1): DTGVSQNPRHKITKRGQNVTFRCDPISEHNRLYWYRQTLGQGPEFLTYFQNEAQLEKSRLLSDRFSAERPKGSFSTLEIQRTEQGDSAMYLCASSSLPRDRGLREQFFGPGTRLTVL.

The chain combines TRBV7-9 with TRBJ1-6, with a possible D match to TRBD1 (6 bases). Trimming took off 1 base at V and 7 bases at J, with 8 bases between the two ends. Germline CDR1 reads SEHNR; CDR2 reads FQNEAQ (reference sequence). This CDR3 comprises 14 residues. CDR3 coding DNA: TGTGCCAGCAGCTTAGAACAGGGAAATTCACCCCTCCACTTT. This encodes CASSLEQGNSPLHF. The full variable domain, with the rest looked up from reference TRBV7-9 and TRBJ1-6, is DTGVSQNPRHKITKRGQNVTFRCDPISEHNRLYWYRQTLGQGPEFLTYFQNEAQLEKSRLLSDRFSAERPKGSFSTLEIQRTEQGDSAMYLCASSLEQGNSPLHFGNGTRLTVT.

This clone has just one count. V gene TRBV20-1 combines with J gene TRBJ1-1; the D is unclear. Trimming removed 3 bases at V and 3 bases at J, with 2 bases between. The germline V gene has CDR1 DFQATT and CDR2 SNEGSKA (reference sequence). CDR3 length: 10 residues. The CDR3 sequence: CSARDTEAFF. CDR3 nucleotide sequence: TGCAGTGCTAGGGACACTGAAGCTTTCTTT.

The CDR3 loop is CASSPHGSSGDYGYTF. CDR3 nucleotide sequence: TGTGCCAGCAGCCCCCACGGTTCTAGTGGGGACTATGGCTACACCTTC. The gene calls are TRBV7-9 and TRBJ1-2; D is undetermined. Trimming left V 5 bases short and J 3 bases short, with 19 bases between. The germline gives CDR1 SEHNR, CDR2 FQNEAQ (reference sequence). This CDR3 spans 16 amino acids.